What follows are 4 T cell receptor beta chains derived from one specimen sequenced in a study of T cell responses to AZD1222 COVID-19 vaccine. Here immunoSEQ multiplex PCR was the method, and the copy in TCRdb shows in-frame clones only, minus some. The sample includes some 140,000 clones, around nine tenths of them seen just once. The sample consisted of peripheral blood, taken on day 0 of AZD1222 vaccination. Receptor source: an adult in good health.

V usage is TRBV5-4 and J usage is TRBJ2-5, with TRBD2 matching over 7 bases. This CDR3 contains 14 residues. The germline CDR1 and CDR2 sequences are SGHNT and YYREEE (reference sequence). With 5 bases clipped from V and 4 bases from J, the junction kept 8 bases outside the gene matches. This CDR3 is CASSPTGGRETQYF. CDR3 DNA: TGTGCCAGCAGTCCCACGGGGGGTCGAGAGACCCAGTACTTC.

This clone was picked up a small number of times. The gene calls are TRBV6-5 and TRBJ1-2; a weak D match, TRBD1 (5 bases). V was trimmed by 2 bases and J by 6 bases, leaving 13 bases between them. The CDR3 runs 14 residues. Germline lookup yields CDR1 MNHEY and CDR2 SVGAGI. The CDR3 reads CASSYSSGGNGYTF. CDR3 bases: TGTGCCAGCAGTTACAGCTCGGGGGGTAATGGCTACACCTTC.

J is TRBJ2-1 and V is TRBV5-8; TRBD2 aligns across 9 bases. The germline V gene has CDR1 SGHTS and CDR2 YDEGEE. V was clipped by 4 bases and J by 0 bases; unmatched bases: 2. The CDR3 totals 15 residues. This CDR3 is CASSLLAGSYNEQFF. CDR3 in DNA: TGTGCCAGCAGCCTACTAGCGGGCTCCTACAATGAGCAGTTCTTC. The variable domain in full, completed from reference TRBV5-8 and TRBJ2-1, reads EAGVTQSPTHLIKTRGQQATLRCSPISGHTSVYWYQQALGLGLQFLLWYDEGEERNRGNFPPRFSGRQFPNYSSELNVNALELEDSALYLCASSLLAGSYNEQFFGPGTRLTVL.

CDR3 residues: CASSGRVARGTYEQYF. The CDR3 nucleotides read TGTGCCAGCAGTGGACGGGTGGCGCGGGGAACCTACGAGCAGTACTTC. This chain uses TRBV6-2 or TRBV6-3 with TRBJ2-7; D possibly corresponds to TRBD2 (6 bases). Per germline, CDR1 MNHEY and CDR2 SVGEGT. The CDR3 spans 16 residues. Trimming stripped 5 bases from V and 2 bases from J, with 19 bases between.